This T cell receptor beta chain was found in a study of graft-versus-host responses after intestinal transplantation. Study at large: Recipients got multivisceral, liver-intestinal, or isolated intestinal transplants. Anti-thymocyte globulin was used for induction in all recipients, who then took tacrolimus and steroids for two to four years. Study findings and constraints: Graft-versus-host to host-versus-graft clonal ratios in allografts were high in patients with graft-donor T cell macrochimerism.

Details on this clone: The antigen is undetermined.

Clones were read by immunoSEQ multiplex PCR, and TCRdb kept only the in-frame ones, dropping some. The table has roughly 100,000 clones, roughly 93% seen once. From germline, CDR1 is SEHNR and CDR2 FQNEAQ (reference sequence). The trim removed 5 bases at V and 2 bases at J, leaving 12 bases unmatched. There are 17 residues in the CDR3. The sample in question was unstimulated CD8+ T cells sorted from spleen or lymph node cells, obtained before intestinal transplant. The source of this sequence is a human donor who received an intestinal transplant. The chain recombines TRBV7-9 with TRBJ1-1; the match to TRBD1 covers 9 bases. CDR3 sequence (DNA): TGTGCCAGCAGCCTCCGACCGGGACAGGGTTTAAACACTGAAGCTTTCTTT. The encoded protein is CASSLRPGQGLNTEAFF.